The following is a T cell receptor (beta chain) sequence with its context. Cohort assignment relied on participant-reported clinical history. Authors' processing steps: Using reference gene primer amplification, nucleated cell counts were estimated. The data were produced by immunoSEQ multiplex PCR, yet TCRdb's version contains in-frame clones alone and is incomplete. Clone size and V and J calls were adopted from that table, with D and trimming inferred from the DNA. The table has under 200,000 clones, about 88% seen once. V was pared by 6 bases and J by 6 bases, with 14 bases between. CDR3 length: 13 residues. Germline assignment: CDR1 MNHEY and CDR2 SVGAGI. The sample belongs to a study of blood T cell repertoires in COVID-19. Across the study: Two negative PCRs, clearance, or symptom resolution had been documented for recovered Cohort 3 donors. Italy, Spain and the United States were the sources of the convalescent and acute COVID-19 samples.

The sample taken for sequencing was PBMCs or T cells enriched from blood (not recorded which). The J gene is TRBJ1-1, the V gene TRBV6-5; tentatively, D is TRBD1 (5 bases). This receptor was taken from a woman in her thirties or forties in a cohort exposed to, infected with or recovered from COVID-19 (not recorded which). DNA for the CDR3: TGTGCCAGCAGGCAACTCCAGGGTGCTGAAGCTTTCTTT. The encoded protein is CASRQLQGAEAFF.